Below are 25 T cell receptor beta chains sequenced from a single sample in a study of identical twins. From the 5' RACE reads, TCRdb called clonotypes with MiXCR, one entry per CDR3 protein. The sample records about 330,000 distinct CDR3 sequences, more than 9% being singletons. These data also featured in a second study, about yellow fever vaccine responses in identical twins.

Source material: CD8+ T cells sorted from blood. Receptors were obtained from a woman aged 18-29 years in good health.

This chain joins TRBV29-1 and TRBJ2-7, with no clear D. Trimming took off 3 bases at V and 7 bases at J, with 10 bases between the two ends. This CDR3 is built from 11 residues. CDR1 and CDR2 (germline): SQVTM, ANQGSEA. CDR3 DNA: TGCAGCGTTGAGGGCCCGAGTGAGCAGTACTTC. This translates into CSVEGPSEQYF.

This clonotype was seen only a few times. Here the CDR3 reads CSARTTSGDYEQYF. The CDR3 DNA reads TGCAGTGCTAGGACGACTAGCGGTGACTACGAGCAGTACTTC. This chain joins TRBV20-1 and TRBJ2-7; 9 bases agree with TRBD2. Germline CDR1 DFQATT, CDR2 SNEGSKA (reference sequence). V was clipped by 3 bases and J by 3 bases; unmatched bases: 6. CDR3 length: 14 residues.

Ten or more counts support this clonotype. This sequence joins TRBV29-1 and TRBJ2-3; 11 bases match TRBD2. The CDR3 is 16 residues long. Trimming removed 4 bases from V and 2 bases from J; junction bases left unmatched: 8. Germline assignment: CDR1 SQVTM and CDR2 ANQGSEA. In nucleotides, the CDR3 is TGCAGCGTTGGTTTAGCGGGAGGGCCATTCACAGATACGCAGTATTTT. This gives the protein CSVGLAGGPFTDTQYF.

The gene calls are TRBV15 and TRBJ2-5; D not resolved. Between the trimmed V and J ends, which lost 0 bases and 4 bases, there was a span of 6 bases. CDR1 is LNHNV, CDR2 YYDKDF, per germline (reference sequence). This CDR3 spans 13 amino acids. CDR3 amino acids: CATSRESVETQYF. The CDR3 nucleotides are TGTGCCACCAGCAGAGAATCAGTAGAGACCCAGTACTTC.

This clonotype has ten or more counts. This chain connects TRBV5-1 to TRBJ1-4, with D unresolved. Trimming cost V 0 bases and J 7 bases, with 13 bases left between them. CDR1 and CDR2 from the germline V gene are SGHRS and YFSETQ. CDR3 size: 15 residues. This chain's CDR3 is CASSLEALIPEKLFF. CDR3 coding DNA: TGCGCCAGCAGCTTGGAGGCATTAATTCCTGAAAAACTGTTTTTT. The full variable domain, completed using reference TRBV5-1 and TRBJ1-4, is KAGVTQTPRYLIKTRGQQVTLSCSPISGHRSVSWYQQTPGQGLQFLFEYFSETQRNKGNFPGRFSGRQFSNSRSEMNVSTLELGDSALYLCASSLEALIPEKLFFGSGTQLSVL.

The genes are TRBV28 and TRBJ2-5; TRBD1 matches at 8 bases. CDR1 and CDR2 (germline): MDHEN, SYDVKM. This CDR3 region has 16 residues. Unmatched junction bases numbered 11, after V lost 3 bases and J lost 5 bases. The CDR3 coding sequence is TGTGCCAGCAGTTTGGTGGACAGGGTAGGGGGGGAGACCCAGTACTTC. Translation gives CASSLVDRVGGETQYF.

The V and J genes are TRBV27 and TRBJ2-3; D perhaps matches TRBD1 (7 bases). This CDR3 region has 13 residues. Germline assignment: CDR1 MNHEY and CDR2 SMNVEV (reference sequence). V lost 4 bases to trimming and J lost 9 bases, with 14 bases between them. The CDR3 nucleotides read TGTGCCAGCAGTTACTCAGGGGGGCACACGCAGTATTTT. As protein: CASSYSGGHTQYF.

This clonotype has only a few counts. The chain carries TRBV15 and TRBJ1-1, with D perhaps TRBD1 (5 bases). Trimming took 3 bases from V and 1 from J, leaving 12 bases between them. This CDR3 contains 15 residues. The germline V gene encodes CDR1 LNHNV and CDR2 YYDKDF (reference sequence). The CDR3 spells CATSSDKGPNTEAFF. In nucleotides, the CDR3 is TGTGCCACCAGCAGCGACAAGGGGCCGAACACTGAAGCTTTCTTT.

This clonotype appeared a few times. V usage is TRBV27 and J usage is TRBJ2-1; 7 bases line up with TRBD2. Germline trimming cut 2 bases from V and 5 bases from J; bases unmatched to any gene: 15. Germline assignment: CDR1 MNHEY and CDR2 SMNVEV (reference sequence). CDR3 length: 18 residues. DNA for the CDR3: TGTGCCAGCAGTTTAGCAGCCCTTCTACGGGGGGTGGACAATGAGCAGTTCTTC. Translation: CASSLAALLRGVDNEQFF.

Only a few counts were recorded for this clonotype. This CDR3 is CASSSESRGNNEQFF. The CDR3 bases are TGTGCCAGCAGCTCCGAATCCAGGGGAAACAATGAGCAGTTCTTC. The chain uses TRBV7-9 and TRBJ2-1, with D perhaps matching TRBD1 (6 bases). In germline, CDR1 is SEHNR, CDR2 FQNEAQ (reference sequence). There are 15 residues in the CDR3. Trimming left V 4 bases short and J 5 bases short, with 15 bases between. The variable domain in full, with the rest retrieved from reference TRBV7-9 and TRBJ2-1, is DTGVSQNPRHKITKRGQNVTFRCDPISEHNRLYWYRQTLGQGPEFLTYFQNEAQLEKSRLLSDRFSAERPKGSFSTLEIQRTEQGDSAMYLCASSSESRGNNEQFFGPGTRLTVL.

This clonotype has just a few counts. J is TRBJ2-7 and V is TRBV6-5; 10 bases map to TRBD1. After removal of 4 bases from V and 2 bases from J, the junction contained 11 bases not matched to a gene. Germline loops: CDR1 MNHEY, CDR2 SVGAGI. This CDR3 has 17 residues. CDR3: CASSSRQGARGPYEQYV. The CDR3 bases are TGTGCCAGCAGTTCGAGACAGGGGGCGCGAGGTCCCTACGAGCAGTACGTC.

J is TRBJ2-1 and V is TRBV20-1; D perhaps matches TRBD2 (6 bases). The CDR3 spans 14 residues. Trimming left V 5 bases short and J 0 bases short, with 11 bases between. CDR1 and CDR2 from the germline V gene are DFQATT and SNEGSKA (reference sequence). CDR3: CSAREFGSYNEQFF. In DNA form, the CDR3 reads TGCAGTGCTCGGGAGTTTGGCTCCTACAATGAGCAGTTCTTC.

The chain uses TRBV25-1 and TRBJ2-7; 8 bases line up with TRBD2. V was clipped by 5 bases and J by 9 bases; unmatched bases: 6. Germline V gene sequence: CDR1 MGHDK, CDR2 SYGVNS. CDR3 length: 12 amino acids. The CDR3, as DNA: TGTGCCAGCAGTCTTAGCGGGGTGGTGCAGTACTTC. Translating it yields CASSLSGVVQYF.

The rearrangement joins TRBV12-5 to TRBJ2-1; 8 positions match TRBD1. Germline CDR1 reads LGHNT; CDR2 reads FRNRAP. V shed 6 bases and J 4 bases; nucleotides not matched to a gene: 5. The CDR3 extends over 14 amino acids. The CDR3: CASGLGTGYNEQFF. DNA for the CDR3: TGTGCTAGTGGGCTTGGGACAGGATACAATGAGCAGTTCTTC.

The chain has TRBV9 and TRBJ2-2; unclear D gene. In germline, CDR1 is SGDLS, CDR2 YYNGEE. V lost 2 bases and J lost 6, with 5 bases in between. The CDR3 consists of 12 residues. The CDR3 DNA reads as TGTGCCAGCAGCGTCCAATCCGGGGAGCTGTTTTTT. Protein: CASSVQSGELFF.

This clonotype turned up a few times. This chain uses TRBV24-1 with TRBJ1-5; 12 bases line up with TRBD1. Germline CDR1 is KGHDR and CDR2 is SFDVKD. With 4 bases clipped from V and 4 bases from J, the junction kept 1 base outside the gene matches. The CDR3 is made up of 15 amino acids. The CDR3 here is CATSEGQGANQPQHF. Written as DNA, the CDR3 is TGTGCCACCAGTGAGGGACAGGGGGCTAATCAGCCCCAGCATTTT.

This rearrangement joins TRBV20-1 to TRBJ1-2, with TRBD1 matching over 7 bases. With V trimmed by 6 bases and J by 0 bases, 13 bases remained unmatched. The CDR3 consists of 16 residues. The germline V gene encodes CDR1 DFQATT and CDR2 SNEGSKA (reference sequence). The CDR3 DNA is TGCAGTGCCTCAATTTTGGGACAGCCAACTAACTATGGCTACACCTTC. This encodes CSASILGQPTNYGYTF.

The CDR3 DNA reads as TGTGCCAGCAGTTATTCACAGGGGAGCAATCAGCCCCAGCATTTT. Its translation: CASSYSQGSNQPQHF. The gene calls are TRBV6-5 and TRBJ1-5; the match to TRBD1 covers 7 bases. Trimming cost V 3 bases and J 1 base; bases outside gene matches: 3. This CDR3 comprises 15 residues. In germline, CDR1 is MNHEY, CDR2 SVGAGI.

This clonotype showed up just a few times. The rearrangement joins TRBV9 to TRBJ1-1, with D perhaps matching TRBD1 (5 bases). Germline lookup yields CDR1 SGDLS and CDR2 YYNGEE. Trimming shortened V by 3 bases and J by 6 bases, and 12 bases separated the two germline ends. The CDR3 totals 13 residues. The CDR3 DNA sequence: TGTGCCAGCAGCGAAGACTGGGGGGCTGAAGCTTTCTTT. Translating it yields CASSEDWGAEAFF. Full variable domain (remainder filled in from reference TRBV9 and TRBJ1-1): DSGVTQTPKHLITATGQRVTLRCSPRSGDLSVYWYQQSLDQGLQFLIQYYNGEERAKGNILERFSAQQFPDLHSELNLSSLELGDSALYFCASSEDWGAEAFFGQGTRLTVV.

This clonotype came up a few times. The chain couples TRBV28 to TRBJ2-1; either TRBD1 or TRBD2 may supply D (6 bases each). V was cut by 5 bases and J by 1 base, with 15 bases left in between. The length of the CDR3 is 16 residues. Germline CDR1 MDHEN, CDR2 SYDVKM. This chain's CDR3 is CASSLGGRGSYNEQFF. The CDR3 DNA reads TGTGCCAGCAGTCTAGGGGGGCGCGGGTCCTACAATGAGCAGTTCTTC.

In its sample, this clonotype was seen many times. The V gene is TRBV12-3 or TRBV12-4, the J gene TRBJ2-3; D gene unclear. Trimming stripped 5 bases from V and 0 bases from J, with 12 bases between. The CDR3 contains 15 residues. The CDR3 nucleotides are TGTGCCAGCAGTCCCGGTTCGGTCAGCACAGATACGCAGTATTTT. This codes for CASSPGSVSTDTQYF.

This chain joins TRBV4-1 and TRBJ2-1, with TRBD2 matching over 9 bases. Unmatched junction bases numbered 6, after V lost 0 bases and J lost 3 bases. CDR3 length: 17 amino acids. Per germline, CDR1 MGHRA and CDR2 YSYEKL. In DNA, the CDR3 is TGCGCCAGCAGCCAAGAGGCCGAGACTAGCGGCTACAATGAGCAGTTCTTC. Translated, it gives CASSQEAETSGYNEQFF.

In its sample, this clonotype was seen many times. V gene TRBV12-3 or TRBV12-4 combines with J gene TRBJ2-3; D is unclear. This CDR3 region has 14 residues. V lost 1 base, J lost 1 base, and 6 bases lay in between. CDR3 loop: CASSLVKGTDTQYF. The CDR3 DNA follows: TGTGCCAGCAGTTTAGTAAAGGGCACAGATACGCAGTATTTT.

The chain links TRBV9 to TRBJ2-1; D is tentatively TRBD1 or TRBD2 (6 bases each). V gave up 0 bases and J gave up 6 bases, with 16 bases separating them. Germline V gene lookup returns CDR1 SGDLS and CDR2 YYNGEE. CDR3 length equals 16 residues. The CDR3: CASSVDGGLEGNEQFF. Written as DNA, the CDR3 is TGTGCCAGCAGCGTAGACGGGGGCTTGGAAGGCAATGAGCAGTTCTTC.

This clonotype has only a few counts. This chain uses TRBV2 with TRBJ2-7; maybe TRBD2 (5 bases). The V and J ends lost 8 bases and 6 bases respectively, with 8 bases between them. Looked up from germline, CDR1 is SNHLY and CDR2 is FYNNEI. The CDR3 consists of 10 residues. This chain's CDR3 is CASRGLEQYF. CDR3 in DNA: TGTGCCAGCCGGGGTCTCGAGCAGTACTTC.